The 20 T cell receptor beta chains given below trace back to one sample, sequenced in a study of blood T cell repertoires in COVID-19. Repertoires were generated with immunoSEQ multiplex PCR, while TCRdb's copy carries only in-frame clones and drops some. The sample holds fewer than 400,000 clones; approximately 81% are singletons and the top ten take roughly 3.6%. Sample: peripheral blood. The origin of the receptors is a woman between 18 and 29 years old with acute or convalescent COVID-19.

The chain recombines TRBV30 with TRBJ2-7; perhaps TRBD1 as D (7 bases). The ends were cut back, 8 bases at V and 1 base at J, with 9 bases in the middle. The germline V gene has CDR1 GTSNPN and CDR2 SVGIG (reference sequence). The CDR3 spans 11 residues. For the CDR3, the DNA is TGTGCCGCGGGACAGTCCTACGAGCAGTACTTC. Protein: CAAGQSYEQYF.

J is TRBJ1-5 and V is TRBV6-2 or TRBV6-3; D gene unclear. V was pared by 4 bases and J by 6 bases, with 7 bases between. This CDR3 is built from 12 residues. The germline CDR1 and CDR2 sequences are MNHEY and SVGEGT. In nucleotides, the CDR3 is TGTGCCAGCAGTTTCGCGGGTCAGCCCCAGCATTTT. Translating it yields CASSFAGQPQHF.

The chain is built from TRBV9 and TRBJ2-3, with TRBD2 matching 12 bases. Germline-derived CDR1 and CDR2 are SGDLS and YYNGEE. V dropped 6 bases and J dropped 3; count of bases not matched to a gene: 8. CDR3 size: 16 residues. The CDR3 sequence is CASNSGTSGRTDTQYF. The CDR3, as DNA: TGTGCCAGCAACAGCGGCACTAGCGGGAGGACAGATACGCAGTATTTT.

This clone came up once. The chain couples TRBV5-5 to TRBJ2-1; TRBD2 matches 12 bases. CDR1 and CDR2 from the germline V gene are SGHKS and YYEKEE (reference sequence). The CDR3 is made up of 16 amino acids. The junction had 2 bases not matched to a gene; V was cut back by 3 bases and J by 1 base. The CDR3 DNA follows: TGTGCCAGCAGCTCCGGGACTAGCGGGTCCTACAATGAGCAGTTCTTC. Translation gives CASSSGTSGSYNEQFF.

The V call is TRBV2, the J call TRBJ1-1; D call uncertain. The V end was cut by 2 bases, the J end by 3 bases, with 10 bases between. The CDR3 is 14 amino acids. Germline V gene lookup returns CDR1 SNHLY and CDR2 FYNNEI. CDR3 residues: CASSEMIGDTEAFF. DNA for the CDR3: TGTGCCAGCAGTGAAATGATCGGGGACACTGAAGCTTTCTTT.

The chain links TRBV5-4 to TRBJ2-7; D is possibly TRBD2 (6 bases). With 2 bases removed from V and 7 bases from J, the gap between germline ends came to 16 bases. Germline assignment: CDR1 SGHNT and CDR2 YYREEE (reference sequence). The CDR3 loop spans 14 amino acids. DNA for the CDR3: TGTGCCAGCAGCTTCGAGGCTAGCGAGGTGGAGCAGTACTTC. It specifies CASSFEASEVEQYF.

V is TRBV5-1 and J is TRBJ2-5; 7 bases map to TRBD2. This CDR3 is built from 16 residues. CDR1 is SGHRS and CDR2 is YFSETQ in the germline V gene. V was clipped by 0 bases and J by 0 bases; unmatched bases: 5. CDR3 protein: CASSLGSTSYQETQYF. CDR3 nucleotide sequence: TGCGCCAGCAGCTTGGGATCGACTAGCTACCAAGAGACCCAGTACTTC.

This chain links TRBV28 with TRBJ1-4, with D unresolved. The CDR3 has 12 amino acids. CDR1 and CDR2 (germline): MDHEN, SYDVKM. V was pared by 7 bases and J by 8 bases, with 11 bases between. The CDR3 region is CASTGFQEKLFF. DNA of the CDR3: TGTGCCAGCACGGGTTTTCAGGAAAAACTGTTTTTT.

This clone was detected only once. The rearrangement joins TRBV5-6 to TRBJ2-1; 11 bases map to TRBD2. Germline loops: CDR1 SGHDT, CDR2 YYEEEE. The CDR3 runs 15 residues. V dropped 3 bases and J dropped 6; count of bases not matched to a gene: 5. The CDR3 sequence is CASSSVAGGRNEQFF. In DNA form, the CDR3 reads TGTGCCAGCAGCTCAGTAGCGGGAGGGCGCAATGAGCAGTTCTTC.

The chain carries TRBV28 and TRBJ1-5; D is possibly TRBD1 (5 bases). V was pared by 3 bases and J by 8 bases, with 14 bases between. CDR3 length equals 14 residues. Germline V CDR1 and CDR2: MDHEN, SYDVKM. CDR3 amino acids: CASSLFREEEPQHF. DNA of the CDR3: TGTGCCAGCAGTTTGTTCAGGGAGGAAGAGCCCCAGCATTTT.

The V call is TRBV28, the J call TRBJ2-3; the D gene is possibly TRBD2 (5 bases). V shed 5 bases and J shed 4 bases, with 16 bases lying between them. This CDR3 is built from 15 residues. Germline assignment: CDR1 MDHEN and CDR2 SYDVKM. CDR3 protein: CASSHKRNQADTQYF. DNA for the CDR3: TGTGCCAGCAGTCACAAGCGGAACCAGGCAGATACGCAGTATTTT.

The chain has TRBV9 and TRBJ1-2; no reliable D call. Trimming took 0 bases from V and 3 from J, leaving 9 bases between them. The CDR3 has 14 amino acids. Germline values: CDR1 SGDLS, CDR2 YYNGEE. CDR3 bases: TGTGCCAGCAGCGTAGGGCTCAGTGACTATGGCTACACCTTC. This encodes CASSVGLSDYGYTF.

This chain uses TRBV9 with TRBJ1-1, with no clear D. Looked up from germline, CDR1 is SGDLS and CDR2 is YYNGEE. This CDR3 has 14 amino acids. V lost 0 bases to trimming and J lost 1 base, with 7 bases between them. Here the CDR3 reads CASSVVYTNTEAFF. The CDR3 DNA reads TGTGCCAGCAGCGTAGTGTACACGAACACTGAAGCTTTCTTT.

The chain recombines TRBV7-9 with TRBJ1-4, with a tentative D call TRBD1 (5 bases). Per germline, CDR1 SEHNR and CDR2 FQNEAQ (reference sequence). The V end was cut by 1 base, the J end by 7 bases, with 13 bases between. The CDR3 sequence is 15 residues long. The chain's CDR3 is CASSLGQGGREKLFF. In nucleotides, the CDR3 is TGTGCCAGCAGCTTAGGCCAGGGCGGCCGTGAAAAACTGTTTTTT.

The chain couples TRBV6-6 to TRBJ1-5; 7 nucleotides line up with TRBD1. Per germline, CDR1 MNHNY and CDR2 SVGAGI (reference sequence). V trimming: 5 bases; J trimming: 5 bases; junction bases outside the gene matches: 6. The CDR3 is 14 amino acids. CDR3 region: CASSPDRDDQPQHF. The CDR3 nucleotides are TGTGCCAGCAGTCCAGACAGGGATGATCAGCCCCAGCATTTT.

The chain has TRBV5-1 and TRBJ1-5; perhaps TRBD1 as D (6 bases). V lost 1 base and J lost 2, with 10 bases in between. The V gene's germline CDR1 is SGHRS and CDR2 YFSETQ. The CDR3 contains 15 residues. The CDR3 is CASSLSGAGNQPQHF. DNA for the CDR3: TGCGCCAGCAGCTTGTCAGGGGCGGGCAATCAGCCCCAGCATTTT. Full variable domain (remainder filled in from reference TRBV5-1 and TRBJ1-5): KAGVTQTPRYLIKTRGQQVTLSCSPISGHRSVSWYQQTPGQGLQFLFEYFSETQRNKGNFPGRFSGRQFSNSRSEMNVSTLELGDSALYLCASSLSGAGNQPQHFGDGTRLSIL.

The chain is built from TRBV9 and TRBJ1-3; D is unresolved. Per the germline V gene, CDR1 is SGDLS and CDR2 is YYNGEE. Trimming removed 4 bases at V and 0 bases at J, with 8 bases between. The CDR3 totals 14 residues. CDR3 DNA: TGTGCCAGCAGCCCCCCCAGCTCTGGAAACACCATATATTTT. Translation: CASSPPSSGNTIYF.

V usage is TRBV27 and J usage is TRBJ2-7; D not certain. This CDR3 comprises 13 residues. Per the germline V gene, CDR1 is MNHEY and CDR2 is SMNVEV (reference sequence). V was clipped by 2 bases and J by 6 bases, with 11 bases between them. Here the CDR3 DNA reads TGTGCCAGCAGTTTACCGTTTGGCGGCGAGCAGTACTTC. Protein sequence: CASSLPFGGEQYF.

The CDR3: CASSSGLAGYEQYF. The CDR3 DNA reads TGCGCCAGCAGCTCCGGACTAGCCGGCTACGAGCAGTACTTC. The chain is built from TRBV5-1 and TRBJ2-7; 8 nucleotides match TRBD2. The V and J ends lost 3 bases and 3 bases, in that order; junction bases with no gene match: 5. Germline-derived CDR1 and CDR2 are SGHRS and YFSETQ. The CDR3 sequence is 14 residues long.

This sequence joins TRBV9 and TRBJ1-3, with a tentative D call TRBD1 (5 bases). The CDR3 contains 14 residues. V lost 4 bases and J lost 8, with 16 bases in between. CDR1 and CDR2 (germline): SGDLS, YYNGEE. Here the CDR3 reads CASSLRGGVDTIYF. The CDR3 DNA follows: TGTGCCAGCAGCTTAAGGGGTGGGGTCGACACCATATATTTT.